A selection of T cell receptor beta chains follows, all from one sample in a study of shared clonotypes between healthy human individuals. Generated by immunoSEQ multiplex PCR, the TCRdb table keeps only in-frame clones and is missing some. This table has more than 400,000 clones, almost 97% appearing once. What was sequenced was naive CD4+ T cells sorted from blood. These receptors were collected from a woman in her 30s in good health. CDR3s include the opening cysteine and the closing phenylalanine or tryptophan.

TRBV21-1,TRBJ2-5,CASSKVRFYETQYF
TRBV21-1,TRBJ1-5,CASSSFADYSNQPQHF
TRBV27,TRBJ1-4,CASKTLWDGPNEKLFF
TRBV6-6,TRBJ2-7,CATKEGYSYEQYF
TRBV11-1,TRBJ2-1,CASSADRGPYNEQFF
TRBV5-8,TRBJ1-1,CASSLTRNTEAFF
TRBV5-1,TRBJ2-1,CASSLGQREYNEQFF
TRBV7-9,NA,CASSSYEGTGGSYEQYF
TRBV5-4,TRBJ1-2,CASSLDSLNYGYTF
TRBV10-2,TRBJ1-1,CAISGTGEKTEAFF
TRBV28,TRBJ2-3,CASSLFFTSPDTQYF
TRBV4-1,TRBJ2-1,CASSQGATSGGEQFF
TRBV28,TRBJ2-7,CASSRQGISYEQYF
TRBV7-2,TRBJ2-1,CASSLLVPAGLAGGGEQFF
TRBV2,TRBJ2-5,CASGKAGHQETQYF
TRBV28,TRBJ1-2,CASSLRLTGDYYGYTF
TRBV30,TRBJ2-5,CAWSVGQGALLETQYF
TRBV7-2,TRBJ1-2,CASSFATGGSGYGYTF
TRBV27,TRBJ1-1,CASSARGGGTEAFF
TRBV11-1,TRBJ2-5,CASSKPQDSIGETQYF
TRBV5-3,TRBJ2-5,CARSTDGDQETQYF
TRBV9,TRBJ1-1,CASSSDQNTEAFF
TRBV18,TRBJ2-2,CASSPPLPPTGELFF
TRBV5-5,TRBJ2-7,CASSLGGQEHYEQYF
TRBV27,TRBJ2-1,CASSSYRGSYNEQFF
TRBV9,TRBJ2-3,CASSVVGQVSTDTQYF
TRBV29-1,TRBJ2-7,CSVGRQGATYEQYF
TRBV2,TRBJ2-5,CASSRTSGRQQYF
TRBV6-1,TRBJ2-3,CASKRGSMATDTQYF
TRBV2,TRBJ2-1,CASSEFLGFEQFF
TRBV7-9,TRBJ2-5,CASSWGRGLKQETQYF
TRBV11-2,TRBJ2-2,CASSFVYSNTGELFF
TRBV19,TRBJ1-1,CASSLGEGTEAFF
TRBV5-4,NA,CASSPPGPSYEQYF
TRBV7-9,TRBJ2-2,CASSLDGTIASGELFF
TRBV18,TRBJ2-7,CASSPRQDVEQYF
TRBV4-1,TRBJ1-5,CASSQGPRGRLNQPQHF
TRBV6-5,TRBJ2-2,CASSYSGTNTGELFF
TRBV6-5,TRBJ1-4,CASREYEKLFF
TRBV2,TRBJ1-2,CASRINIQGAQHYGYTF
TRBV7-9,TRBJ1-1,CASSLRDRGFYTEAFF
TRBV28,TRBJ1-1,CASRVTGRTEAFF
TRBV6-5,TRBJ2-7,CASKRGRGISYEQYF
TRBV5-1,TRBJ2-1,CASSLELEEGEQFF
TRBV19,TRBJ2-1,CASSKYEVPYNEQFF
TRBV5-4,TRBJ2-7,CASSWGGRTYEQYF
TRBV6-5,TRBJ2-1,CASSYLPGTNNNEQFF
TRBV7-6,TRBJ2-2,CASSEGTDGELFF
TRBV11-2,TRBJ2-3,CASSLVPATQYF
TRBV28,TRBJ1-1,CASSLVFLEAFF
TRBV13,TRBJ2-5,CASSAGPQETQYF
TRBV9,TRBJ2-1,CASRTRESNEQFF
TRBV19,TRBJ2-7,CASSIPGLAHEQYF
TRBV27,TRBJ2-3,CASGRRAGWGTDTQYF
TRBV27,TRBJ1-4,CASSLSPGTTNEKLFF
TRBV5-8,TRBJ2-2,CASSLAGRHTGELFF
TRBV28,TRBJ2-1,CASRFDALEQFF
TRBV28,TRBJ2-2,CASSRTDTGELFF
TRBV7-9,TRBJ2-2,CASSLVGTHTGELFF
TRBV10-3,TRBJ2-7,CAISEAGRVYEQYF